Each of the 20 T cell receptor beta chains below was sequenced from the same sample in a study of cytomegalovirus exposure and HLA in healthy donors. PCR primers comprised 60 Vbeta and 13 Jbeta primers. Sequencing used immunoSEQ multiplex PCR; TCRdb keeps in-frame clones, though not all of them. The sample lists roughly 220,000 clones, 75% to 85% seen once, with less than 3% in the top ten. Source material: PBMCs. These receptors came from a woman in her thirties or forties in good health and CMV-seronegative.

This clone came up a few times. The rearrangement uses TRBV7-3 and TRBJ2-3, with D perhaps TRBD2 (6 bases). Between the trimmed V and J ends, which lost 4 bases and 0 bases, there was a span of 11 bases. The CDR3 has 15 residues. Germline V gene sequence: CDR1 SGHTA, CDR2 FQGTGA. The CDR3 nucleotides read TGTGCCAGCAGCTCACTAGCTGCTAGCACAGATACGCAGTATTTT. This gives the protein CASSSLAASTDTQYF.

This chain links TRBV4-2 with TRBJ1-2; TRBD1 aligns across 8 bases. CDR1 and CDR2 from the germline V gene are LGHNA and YNFKEQ. The junction had 11 bases not matched to a gene; V was cut back by 4 bases and J by 4 bases. The CDR3 covers 16 residues. The DNA for the CDR3 is TGTGCCAGCAGCCCCGACCCGACAGGGGCCTCCTATGGCTACACCTTC. This sequence encodes CASSPDPTGASYGYTF.

Note on this clone: No conserved phenylalanine or tryptophan ends this CDR3, so it is likely a read error. The limits of the CDR3 on the DNA are not certain, so only TCRdb's listed CDR3 is given. This chain uses TRBV21-1 with TRBJ2-7; no DNA check was done on the table's D call, TRBD2. TRBV21-1 is shown as a pseudogene. The CDR3 is 16 amino acids in total, end residues counted. The CDR3 reads CASSSLRLVFLTPKTL.

The rearrangement joins TRBV6-5 to TRBJ2-2; 8 bases map to TRBD1. Looked up from germline, CDR1 is MNHEY and CDR2 is SVGAGI. The CDR3 loop spans 16 amino acids. V dropped 2 bases and J dropped 1; count of bases not matched to a gene: 3. The CDR3 nucleotides are TGTGCCAGCAGTTACGCAACAGGGGGGAACACCGGGGAGCTGTTTTTT. It translates to CASSYATGGNTGELFF.

In this sample, this clone turned up a few times. The chain carries TRBV5-1 and TRBJ2-7; possibly TRBD2 for D (5 bases). V lost 10 bases, J lost 7 bases, and 27 bases lay in between. Germline loops: CDR1 SGHRS, CDR2 YFSETQ. The CDR3 runs 15 residues. The CDR3: CAAETSFLGVGEQYF. CDR3 in DNA: TGCGCCGCAGAGACAAGTTTTCTCGGGGTCGGTGAGCAGTACTTC.

The J gene is TRBJ2-2, the V gene TRBV25-1; TRBD2 is a possible D gene (8 bases). Germline V CDR1 and CDR2: MGHDK, SYGVNS. The V end lost 3 bases, the J end lost 9 bases, and 17 bases lay between the germline ends. There are 15 residues in the CDR3. CDR3 coding DNA: TGTGCCAGCAGTGACCCCGGGAGGGGGCACCGGGAGCTGTTTTTT. Translating gives CASSDPGRGHRELFF.

This sequence joins TRBV2 and TRBJ2-1; a weak D match, TRBD1 (5 bases). This CDR3 is 15 amino acids long. CDR1 SNHLY and CDR2 FYNNEI come from the germline V gene. Trimming removed 7 bases from V and 3 bases from J, with 16 bases in between. The CDR3 coding sequence is TGTGCCAGCACCCTAGGGCAGGGAAACTACAATGAGCAGTTCTTC. It translates to CASTLGQGNYNEQFF.

V gene TRBV5-1 combines with J gene TRBJ2-2; D unresolved. Germline assignment: CDR1 SGHRS and CDR2 YFSETQ. This CDR3 is built from 17 residues. V gave up 1 base and J gave up 0 bases, with 13 bases separating them. This CDR3 reads CASSLTVSAPNTGELFF. CDR3 nucleotides: TGCGCCAGCAGCTTGACAGTGAGTGCCCCGAACACCGGGGAGCTGTTTTTT.

This chain uses TRBV7-9 with TRBJ2-2; TRBD1 agrees at 10 bases. Per germline, CDR1 SEHNR and CDR2 FQNEAQ (reference sequence). This CDR3 spans 19 amino acids. V trimming: 3 bases; J trimming: 0 bases; junction bases outside the gene matches: 10. Here the CDR3 DNA reads TGTGCCAGCAGCTTGGGGATGACAGGGGGCCCCGCGAACACCGGGGAGCTGTTTTTT. Its protein is CASSLGMTGGPANTGELFF.

The rearrangement uses TRBV30 and TRBJ2-3; 9 positions match TRBD2. This CDR3 region has 17 residues. Trimming at V came to 1 base and at J to 5 bases, leaving 13 bases not matched to a gene. Per the germline V gene, CDR1 is GTSNPN and CDR2 is SVGIG (reference sequence). CDR3 in DNA: TGTGCCTGGAGTGCAGGTCGGATAGCGGGAGAAGGAGATACGCAGTATTTT. It is translated as CAWSAGRIAGEGDTQYF.

The chain recombines TRBV10-3 with TRBJ2-5; 10 bases align to TRBD2. The CDR3 covers 16 residues. CDR1 is ENHRY, CDR2 SYGVKD, per germline. J was trimmed by 1 base and V by 3 bases; bases with no gene match: 5. As DNA, the CDR3 is TGTGCCATCAGTGATCTAGCGGGAGTATCCCAAGAGACCCAGTACTTC. Protein: CAISDLAGVSQETQYF.

The V call is TRBV2, the J call TRBJ1-2, with 8 bases identical to TRBD1. Germline V lookup: CDR1 SNHLY, CDR2 FYNNEI. Germline trimming cut 6 bases from V and 7 bases from J; bases unmatched to any gene: 7. This CDR3 is 13 amino acids long. In DNA, the CDR3 is TGTGCCAGCAGGCAGGGGGCTGGCCTTGGCTACACCTTC. Translated, it gives CASRQGAGLGYTF.

The chain carries TRBV19 and TRBJ2-1; 8 nucleotides align to TRBD2. The CDR3 covers 13 residues. CDR1 is LNHDA and CDR2 is SQIVND in the germline V gene (reference sequence). J lost 5 bases, V lost 10 bases, and 7 bases had no gene match. This CDR3 reads CATALAEHNEQFF. CDR3 sequence (DNA): TGTGCCACCGCACTAGCGGAACACAATGAGCAGTTCTTC. The whole variable domain, filled in from reference TRBV19 and TRBJ2-1, reads DGGITQSPKYLFRKEGQNVTLSCEQNLNHDAMYWYRQDPGQGLRLIYYSQIVNDFQKGDIAEGYSVSREKKESFPLTVTSAQKNPTAFYLCATALAEHNEQFFGPGTRLTVL.

The rearrangement links TRBV18 to TRBJ2-1, with D possibly being TRBD1 (6 bases). Trimming stripped 3 bases from V and 14 bases from J, with 14 bases between. Germline V CDR1 and CDR2: KGHSH, LQKENI. The CDR3 totals 12 residues. CDR3 sequence: CASSPGRDIEFF. The CDR3 DNA sequence: TGTGCCAGCTCACCTGGCCGGGACATCGAGTTCTTC.

In regard to this clone: The junction differs from germline at one of its ends, possibly a read error. The rearrangement uses TRBV7-9 and TRBJ1-2; 8 nucleotides match TRBD1. The length of the CDR3 is 17 residues. Germline CDR1 reads SEHNR; CDR2 reads FQNEAQ (reference sequence). CDR3 loop: CSSSLTTGAYPNYGYTF. In DNA form, the CDR3 reads TGTTCCAGCAGCTTAACGACAGGGGCTTACCCTAACTATGGCTACACCTTC. Filled out from reference TRBV7-9 and TRBJ1-2, the complete variable domain reads DTGVSQNPRHKITKRGQNVTFRCDPISEHNRLYWYRQTLGQGPEFLTYFQNEAQLEKSRLLSDRFSAERPKGSFSTLEIQRTEQGDSAMYLCSSSLTTGAYPNYGYTFGSGTRLTVV.

The rearrangement uses TRBV2 and TRBJ2-1; TRBD2 might be the D (6 bases). The V gene's germline CDR1 is SNHLY and CDR2 FYNNEI. V lost 4 bases and J 9 bases, leaving 10 bases between the germline ends. This CDR3 region has 12 residues. CDR3 residues: CASSGGVGEQFF. The CDR3 bases are TGTGCCAGCAGTGGGGGGGTCGGTGAGCAGTTCTTC.

The V and J genes are TRBV5-1 and TRBJ1-2, with D unresolved. The CDR3 covers 14 residues. The germline V and J ends were trimmed by 1 base and 5 bases, with 12 bases remaining between them. The germline gives CDR1 SGHRS, CDR2 YFSETQ. Written as DNA, the CDR3 is TGCGCCAGCAGCTTGCGGTTTAGTCGATATGGCTACACCTTC. Its translation is CASSLRFSRYGYTF.

The chain is built from TRBV7-8 and TRBJ2-5; possibly TRBD2 for D (5 bases). V gave up 5 bases and J gave up 4 bases, with 17 bases separating them. The CDR3 runs 15 residues. Germline CDR1 is SGHVS and CDR2 is FQNEAQ. The CDR3 protein is CASSQTGNSGETQYF. The CDR3 DNA is TGTGCCAGCAGCCAAACGGGAAATTCGGGAGAGACCCAGTACTTC.

The count of this clone is one. The chain is built from TRBV7-3 and TRBJ2-7, with 10 bases lining up with TRBD2. The V gene end was trimmed by 5 bases and the J gene end by 2 bases; junction bases not matched to a gene: 3. The CDR3 covers 14 residues. Per the germline V gene, CDR1 is SGHTA and CDR2 is FQGTGA. CDR3: CASSRTSGTYEQYF. The CDR3 DNA sequence: TGTGCCAGCAGCCGGACTAGCGGCACCTACGAGCAGTACTTC.

The chain joins TRBV4-1 to TRBJ2-3; TRBD2 matches 12 bases. There are 15 residues in the CDR3. The V gene end was trimmed by 6 bases and the J gene end by 4 bases; junction bases not matched to a gene: 5. Per germline, CDR1 MGHRA and CDR2 YSYEKL. For the CDR3, the DNA is TGCGCCAGCAGTCTGACTAGCGGGAGCCCAGATACGCAGTATTTT. Translation: CASSLTSGSPDTQYF.